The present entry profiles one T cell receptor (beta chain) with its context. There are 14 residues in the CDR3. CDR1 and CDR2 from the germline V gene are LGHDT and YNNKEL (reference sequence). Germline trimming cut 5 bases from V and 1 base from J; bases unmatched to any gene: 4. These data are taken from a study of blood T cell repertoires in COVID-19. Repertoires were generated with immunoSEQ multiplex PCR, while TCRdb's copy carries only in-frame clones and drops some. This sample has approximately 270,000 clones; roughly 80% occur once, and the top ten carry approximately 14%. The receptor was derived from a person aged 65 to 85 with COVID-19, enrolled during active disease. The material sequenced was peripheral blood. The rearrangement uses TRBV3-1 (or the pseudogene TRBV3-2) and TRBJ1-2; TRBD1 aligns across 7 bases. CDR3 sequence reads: CASSNRGDNYGYTF. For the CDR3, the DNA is TGTGCCAGCAGCAACAGGGGTGATAACTATGGCTACACCTTC.